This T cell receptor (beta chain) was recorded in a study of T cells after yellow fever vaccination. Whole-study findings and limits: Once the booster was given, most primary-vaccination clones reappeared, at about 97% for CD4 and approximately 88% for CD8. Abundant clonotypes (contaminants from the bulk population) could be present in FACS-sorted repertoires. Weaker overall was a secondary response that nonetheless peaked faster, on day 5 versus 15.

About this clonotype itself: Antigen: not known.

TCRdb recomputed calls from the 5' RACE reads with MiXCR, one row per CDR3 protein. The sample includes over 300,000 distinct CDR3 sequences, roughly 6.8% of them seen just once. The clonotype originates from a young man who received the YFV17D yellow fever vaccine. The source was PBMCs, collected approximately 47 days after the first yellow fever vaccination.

The CDR3 spells CASNDPRAGTDTQYF. Here the CDR3 DNA reads TGTGCCAGCAACGATCCCAGGGCCGGCACAGATACGCAGTATTTT. The chain uses TRBV6-2 or TRBV6-3 and TRBJ2-3; a weak D match, TRBD1 (5 bases). The CDR3 is 15 amino acids. The germline gives CDR1 MNHEY, CDR2 SVGEGT. V dropped 7 bases and J dropped 1 base, with 15 bases sitting between them.